This is a list of T cell receptor beta chains from one sample in a study. One entry per CDR3 protein results from TCRdb running MiXCR on the 5' RACE reads. In the table there are some 62,000 distinct CDR3 sequences, approximately 29% of which are singletons. Material: tumor-infiltrating naive CD4+ T cells sorted from the breast tumor. The receptors were sampled from a female donor with breast cancer. Both conserved end residues are part of each CDR3. A D gene is named only where the DNA matches it firmly. Rows may omit the clone size; those that give it use once, few, many or a size class.

v_gene: TRBV5-1; abundance: .; d_gene: .; j_gene: TRBJ2-5; CDR3aa: CASSFGIQETQYF; CDR3nt: TGCGCCAGCAGCTTTGGGATTCAAGAGACCCAGTACTTC
v_gene: TRBV9; abundance: .; d_gene: TRBD1; j_gene: TRBJ1-2; CDR3aa: CASSAGQAIYGYTF; CDR3nt: TGTGCCAGCAGCGCGGGACAGGCAATCTATGGCTACACCTTC
v_gene: TRBV28; abundance: .; d_gene: .; j_gene: TRBJ2-1; CDR3aa: CASRRGWEREQFF; CDR3nt: TGTGCCAGCAGAAGGGGATGGGAGAGGGAGCAGTTCTTC
v_gene: TRBV21-1; abundance: .; d_gene: .; j_gene: TRBJ2-2; CDR3aa: CASGRTGLGFTGELFF; CDR3nt: TGTGCCAGCGGGAGGACAGGGCTAGGTTTTACAGGGGAGCTGTTTTTT
v_gene: TRBV9; abundance: few; d_gene: .; j_gene: TRBJ2-5; CDR3aa: CASSPATGHQETQYF; CDR3nt: TGTGCCAGCAGCCCAGCGACGGGACACCAAGAGACCCAGTACTTC
v_gene: TRBV28; abundance: few; d_gene: TRBD2; j_gene: TRBJ2-1; CDR3aa: CASSLFRTSGIGYNEQFF; CDR3nt: TGTGCCAGCAGTTTATTCAGGACTAGCGGGATAGGGTACAATGAGCAGTTCTTC
v_gene: TRBV4-1; abundance: few; d_gene: .; j_gene: TRBJ1-6; CDR3aa: CASSQEVGGGGYNSPLHF; CDR3nt: TGCGCCAGCAGCCAAGAAGTAGGTGGGGGCGGCTATAATTCACCCCTCCACTTT
v_gene: TRBV5-1; abundance: few; d_gene: TRBD2; j_gene: TRBJ2-1; CDR3aa: CASSARLLAEKFNEQFF; CDR3nt: TGCGCCAGCAGCGCCAGACTACTAGCGGAAAAGTTCAATGAGCAGTTCTTC
v_gene: TRBV20-1; abundance: few; d_gene: .; j_gene: TRBJ2-6; CDR3aa: CSARDVSSASFSAGANVLTF; CDR3nt: TGCAGTGCTAGAGATGTGTCGTCGGCTAGCTTCTCTGCTGGGGCCAACGTCCTGACTTTC
v_gene: TRBV29-1; abundance: many; d_gene: TRBD1; j_gene: TRBJ2-2; CDR3aa: CSVARDRGLVTGELFF; CDR3nt: TGCAGCGTTGCCCGGGACAGGGGGCTTGTCACCGGGGAGCTGTTTTTT
v_gene: TRBV4-1; abundance: many; d_gene: TRBD1; j_gene: TRBJ2-7; CDR3aa: CASSQVSGQGTYEQYF; CDR3nt: TGCGCCAGCAGCCAAGTCTCCGGACAGGGTACCTACGAGCAGTACTTC
v_gene: TRBV5-4; abundance: .; d_gene: TRBD2; j_gene: TRBJ2-3; CDR3aa: CASSLRLAGAGLGTQYF; CDR3nt: TGTGCCAGCAGCTTGCGACTAGCGGGAGCTGGTCTGGGTACGCAGTATTTT
v_gene: TRBV7-3; abundance: few; d_gene: .; j_gene: TRBJ2-5; CDR3aa: CASSLHSGLETQYF; CDR3nt: TGTGCCAGCAGCCTCCACTCGGGGTTGGAGACCCAGTACTTC
v_gene: TRBV4-1; abundance: few; d_gene: TRBD2; j_gene: TRBJ2-7; CDR3aa: CASSQGEGRYEQYF; CDR3nt: TGCGCCAGCAGCCAGGGGGAGGGCCGGTACGAGCAGTACTTC
v_gene: TRBV6-2/TRBV6-3; abundance: .; d_gene: TRBD1; j_gene: TRBJ1-2; CDR3aa: CASTLGNAQGARGYTF; CDR3nt: TGTGCCAGCACCCTAGGGAATGCGCAGGGGGCTCGGGGCTACACCTTC
v_gene: TRBV6-2/TRBV6-3; abundance: .; d_gene: TRBD2; j_gene: TRBJ2-3; CDR3aa: CASDLAGGFDTQYF; CDR3nt: TGTGCCAGCGATCTAGCGGGGGGTTTCGATACGCAGTATTTT
v_gene: TRBV6-5; abundance: few; d_gene: TRBD2; j_gene: TRBJ2-7; CDR3aa: CASTRRGGRSYEQYF; CDR3nt: TGTGCCAGCACGCGGCGGGGGGGGCGCTCCTACGAGCAGTACTTC
v_gene: TRBV7-2; abundance: many; d_gene: .; j_gene: TRBJ1-1; CDR3aa: CASSRRTMNTEAFF; CDR3nt: TGTGCCAGCAGCCGACGAACTATGAACACTGAAGCTTTCTTT
v_gene: TRBV29-1; abundance: many; d_gene: .; j_gene: TRBJ2-7; CDR3aa: CSVVRGGLVSYEQYF; CDR3nt: TGCAGCGTTGTCAGGGGCGGTCTGGTGAGCTACGAGCAGTACTTC
v_gene: TRBV28; abundance: .; d_gene: .; j_gene: TRBJ2-5; CDR3aa: CASSKPDSRETQYF; CDR3nt: TGTGCCAGCAGCAAACCGGACAGTCGGGAGACCCAGTACTTC
v_gene: TRBV7-6; abundance: .; d_gene: TRBD2; j_gene: TRBJ2-2; CDR3aa: CASSYGTSGYTRGELFF; CDR3nt: TGTGCCAGCAGCTATGGGACTAGCGGGTATACACGCGGGGAGCTGTTTTTT
v_gene: TRBV1; abundance: few; d_gene: .; j_gene: TRBJ2-1; CDR3aa: CTSSQDVHLVLNEQFF; CDR3nt: TGCACCAGCAGCCAAGATGTCCACCTAGTTCTAAATGAGCAGTTCTTC
v_gene: TRBV7-3; abundance: .; d_gene: .; j_gene: TRBJ2-4; CDR3aa: CASSPSITGENIQYF; CDR3nt: TGTGCCAGCAGCCCCTCCATAACCGGGGAAAACATTCAGTACTTC
v_gene: TRBV30; abundance: .; d_gene: .; j_gene: TRBJ1-3; CDR3aa: CAWGTGGGGNTIYF; CDR3nt: TGTGCCTGGGGGACGGGGGGTGGAGGAAACACCATATATTTT
v_gene: TRBV5-1; abundance: .; d_gene: .; j_gene: TRBJ2-3; CDR3aa: CASSSGPQGTDTQYF; CDR3nt: TGCGCCAGCAGCTCGGGACCTCAAGGAACAGATACGCAGTATTTT
v_gene: TRBV7-6; abundance: .; d_gene: TRBD1; j_gene: TRBJ1-2; CDR3aa: CASSMRTGGQGGYTF; CDR3nt: TGTGCCAGCAGCATGAGGACAGGGGGACAGGGTGGCTACACCTTC
v_gene: TRBV28; abundance: .; d_gene: TRBD1; j_gene: TRBJ2-3; CDR3aa: CASTQNGQGTDTQYF; CDR3nt: TGTGCCAGCACTCAAAACGGACAGGGGACAGATACGCAGTATTTT
v_gene: TRBV6-6; abundance: once; d_gene: TRBD1; j_gene: TRBJ1-5; CDR3aa: CASSTDRGPGQPQHF; CDR3nt: TGTGCCAGCAGTACGGACAGGGGGCCGGGTCAGCCCCAGCATTTT
v_gene: TRBV6-1; abundance: .; d_gene: .; j_gene: TRBJ2-2; CDR3aa: CAGSKIQGRGTGELFF; CDR3nt: TGTGCCGGCAGCAAGATTCAGGGGAGGGGCACCGGGGAGCTGTTTTTT
v_gene: TRBV5-4; abundance: .; d_gene: TRBD1; j_gene: TRBJ2-5; CDR3aa: CASSPPTTGGAETQYF; CDR3nt: TGTGCCAGCAGCCCCCCCACGACAGGGGGCGCGGAGACCCAGTACTTC
v_gene: TRBV4-3; abundance: once; d_gene: .; j_gene: TRBJ1-2; CDR3aa: CASSQRTVNYGYTF; CDR3nt: TGCGCCAGCAGCCAGCGGACAGTTAACTATGGCTACACCTTC
v_gene: TRBV18; abundance: .; d_gene: .; j_gene: TRBJ1-2; CDR3aa: CASSPGGRRNYGYTF; CDR3nt: TGTGCCAGCTCACCAGGGGGTCGACGGAACTATGGCTACACCTTC
v_gene: TRBV2; abundance: .; d_gene: TRBD1; j_gene: TRBJ1-4; CDR3aa: CASRRRTGEGEKLFF; CDR3nt: TGTGCCAGCAGGCGAAGGACAGGGGAAGGTGAAAAACTGTTTTTT
v_gene: TRBV5-1; abundance: many; d_gene: .; j_gene: TRBJ2-6; CDR3aa: CASSLRAGGTSGANVLTF; CDR3nt: TGCGCCAGCAGCCTCCGGGCGGGCGGTACCTCTGGGGCCAACGTCCTGACTTTC
v_gene: TRBV3-1; abundance: .; d_gene: .; j_gene: TRBJ2-7; CDR3aa: CASSQEINLSSYEQYF; CDR3nt: TGTGCCAGCAGCCAAGAAATAAACCTGAGCTCCTACGAGCAGTACTTC
v_gene: TRBV5-1; abundance: .; d_gene: TRBD2; j_gene: TRBJ2-7; CDR3aa: CASSSLAGNYEQYF; CDR3nt: TGCGCCAGCAGCTCCCTAGCGGGAAATTACGAGCAGTACTTC
v_gene: TRBV6-5; abundance: many; d_gene: .; j_gene: TRBJ1-2; CDR3aa: CASSYGLSGNYGYTF; CDR3nt: TGTGCCAGCAGTTACGGCCTATCCGGGAACTATGGCTACACCTTC
v_gene: TRBV6-2/TRBV6-3; abundance: few; d_gene: .; j_gene: TRBJ2-1; CDR3aa: CASSTYRGSSSYNEQFF; CDR3nt: TGTGCCAGCAGTACATATCGCGGATCTAGCTCCTACAATGAGCAGTTCTTC
v_gene: TRBV2; abundance: .; d_gene: .; j_gene: TRBJ1-1; CDR3aa: CASSREGNTEAFF; CDR3nt: TGTGCCAGCAGTCGGGAGGGGAACACTGAAGCTTTCTTT
v_gene: TRBV5-1; abundance: few; d_gene: TRBD1; j_gene: TRBJ1-3; CDR3aa: CASSLSDRGSGNTIYF; CDR3nt: TGCGCCAGCAGCTTGTCCGACAGGGGCTCTGGAAACACCATATATTTT
v_gene: TRBV7-2; abundance: few; d_gene: .; j_gene: TRBJ2-7; CDR3aa: CASSASPASEQYF; CDR3nt: TGTGCCAGCAGCGCCTCCCCGGCCAGCGAGCAGTACTTC
v_gene: TRBV27; abundance: few; d_gene: TRBD1; j_gene: TRBJ2-7; CDR3aa: CAIIRSTGGYKQYF; CDR3nt: TGTGCCATCATCAGGTCGACAGGGGGCTACAAGCAGTACTTC
v_gene: TRBV18; abundance: .; d_gene: .; j_gene: TRBJ2-2; CDR3aa: CASSGSVNTGELFF; CDR3nt: TGTGCCAGCTCAGGGAGCGTGAACACCGGGGAGCTGTTTTTT
v_gene: TRBV5-1; abundance: .; d_gene: .; j_gene: TRBJ2-5; CDR3aa: CASSLGGSDTGETQYF; CDR3nt: TGCGCCAGCAGCTTGGGGGGGTCGGACACCGGGGAGACCCAGTACTTC
v_gene: TRBV20-1; abundance: .; d_gene: TRBD1; j_gene: TRBJ1-5; CDR3aa: CSATDGGTVLHSNQPQHF; CDR3nt: TGCAGTGCTACCGACGGGGGGACAGTTCTCCATAGCAATCAGCCCCAGCATTTT
v_gene: TRBV20-1; abundance: many; d_gene: .; j_gene: TRBJ2-1; CDR3aa: CSASGGHYNEQFF; CDR3nt: TGCAGTGCTAGTGGGGGGCACTACAATGAGCAGTTCTTC